This TCR beta chain was captured by sequencing in a study of Graves' ophthalmopathy and Graves' hyperthyroidism. Broader study findings: In blood, most expanded thyroid clonotypes above 0.001 frequency were also detected.

Amplification of TCR beta CDR3 regions used RNA transcripts. After a first-round RT-PCR with HTBI primers, a second-round multiplex PCR was run. TCRdb reanalysed the multiplex PCR reads using MiXCR and keeps one entry per CDR3 protein. The profile shows about 1.2 million distinct CDR3 sequences, roughly two fifths of them singletons. CDR1 SGHAT and CDR2 FQNNGV come from the germline V gene. The CDR3 is 15 residues long. V was shortened by 3 bases and J by 2 bases, with 14 bases between the two germline ends. As for this clonotype: Antigen specificity is unknown.

The specimen sequenced was peripheral blood or thyroid tissue (not recorded which). This receptor was obtained from an adult man with Graves' hyperthyroidism. The V and J genes are TRBV11-2 and TRBJ2-7; D may match TRBD1 or TRBD2 (5 bases each). The CDR3 sequence is CASSLLGRQPYEQYF. In DNA, the CDR3 is TGTGCCAGCAGCTTGTTAGGGAGACAGCCCTACGAGCAGTACTTC.